This TCR beta chain was retrieved from a study of blood T cell repertoires in COVID-19. Repertoires were generated with immunoSEQ multiplex PCR, while TCRdb's copy carries only in-frame clones and drops some. Of about 170,000 clones listed, about 82% were seen once; the top ten hold approximately 8.1%. The CDR3 covers 13 residues. The V gene end was trimmed by 4 bases and the J gene end by 6 bases; junction bases not matched to a gene: 2. Germline assignment: CDR1 SNHLY and CDR2 FYNNEI. The TCR originated in a woman aged 80 or over with COVID-19, enrolled during active disease. J is TRBJ2-1 and V is TRBV2; 8 bases match TRBD2. The sequencing input was peripheral blood. CDR3 loop: CASSVGTSNEQFF. The CDR3 coding sequence is TGTGCCAGCAGTGTCGGGACTAGCAATGAGCAGTTCTTC.